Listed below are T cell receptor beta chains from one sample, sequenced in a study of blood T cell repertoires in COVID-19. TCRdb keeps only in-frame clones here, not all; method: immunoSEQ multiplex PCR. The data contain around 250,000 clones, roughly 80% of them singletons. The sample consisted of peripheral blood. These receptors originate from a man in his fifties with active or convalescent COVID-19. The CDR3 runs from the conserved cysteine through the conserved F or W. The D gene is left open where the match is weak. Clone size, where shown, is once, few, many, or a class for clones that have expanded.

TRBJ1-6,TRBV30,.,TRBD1,TGTGCCTGCGGACAGGGGGCAGAGTCACCCCTCCACTTT,CACGQGAESPLHF
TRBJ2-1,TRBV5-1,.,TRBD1,TGCGCCAGCAACGGACAGGGATCCTACAATGAGCAGTTCTTC,CASNGQGSYNEQFF
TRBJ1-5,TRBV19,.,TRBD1,TGTGCCAGTAGTATTCGACAGGGGAGTTTTAGCAATCAGCCCCAGCATTTT,CASSIRQGSFSNQPQHF
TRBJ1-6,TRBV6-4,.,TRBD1,TGTGCCAGCAGTCCGATAGGGACAGGGGGGAATTCACCCCTCCACTTT,CASSPIGTGGNSPLHF
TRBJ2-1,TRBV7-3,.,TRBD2,TGTGCCAGCAGTCCGAGCGGGGGGTTGTACAATGAGCAGTTCTTC,CASSPSGGLYNEQFF
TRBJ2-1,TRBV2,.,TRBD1,TGTGCCAGCAGCCTGGGGACAGGTAGCTCCTACAATGAGCAGTTCTTC,CASSLGTGSSYNEQFF
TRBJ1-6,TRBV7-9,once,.,TGTGCCAGCAGCTTTCTTGATTCACCCCTCCACTTT,CASSFLDSPLHF
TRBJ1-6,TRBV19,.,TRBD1,TGTGCCAGTAGTATCCCGAGGACAGGGGGAAATTCACCCCTCCACTTT,CASSIPRTGGNSPLHF
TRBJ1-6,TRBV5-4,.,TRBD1,TGTGCCAGCAGCTTGACAGGGGGTGGTTCACCCCTCCACTTT,CASSLTGGGSPLHF
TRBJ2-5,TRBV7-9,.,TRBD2,TGTGCCAGCAGCGGTAGCGGGGGGCCAGGGTCAGAGACCCAGTACTTC,CASSGSGGPGSETQYF
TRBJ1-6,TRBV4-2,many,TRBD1,TGTGCCAGCAGCCAATCTGGACAGGAAAGCTCCTATAATTCACCCCTCCACTTT,CASSQSGQESSYNSPLHF
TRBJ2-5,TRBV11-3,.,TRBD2,TGTGCCAGCAGCTTAGGAGCGGGGGGGCAAGAGACCCAGTACTTC,CASSLGAGGQETQYF
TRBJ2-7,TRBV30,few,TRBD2,TGTGCCTGCGGGACTAGCTACGAGCAGTACTTC,CACGTSYEQYF
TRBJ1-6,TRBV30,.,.,TGTGCCTGGAATGTGGGGGGGTTTCTCCACTTT,CAWNVGGFLHF
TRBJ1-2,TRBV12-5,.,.,TGTGCTAGTGGTTTGCTCAACCCCGGGGGTAACTATGGCTACACCTTC,CASGLLNPGGNYGYTF
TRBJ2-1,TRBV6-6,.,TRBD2,TGTGCCAGCAGTTGGGGGACTAGTCAGACTTACAATGAGCAGTTCTTC,CASSWGTSQTYNEQFF
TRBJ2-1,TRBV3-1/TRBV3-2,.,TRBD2,TGTGCCAGCAGCCAAGAGAAGCGGGGTCTGGATGAGCAGTTCTTC,CASSQEKRGLDEQFF
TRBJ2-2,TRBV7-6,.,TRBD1,TGTGCCAGCAGCCCTGGGACAGGGTCTCCGAACACCGGGGAGCTGTTTTTT,CASSPGTGSPNTGELFF
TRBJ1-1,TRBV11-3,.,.,TGTGCCAGCAGCTTATCGGGGTACACTGAAGCTTTCTTT,CASSLSGYTEAFF
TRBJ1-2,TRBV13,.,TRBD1,TGTGCCAGCAGCTCGGGACAGGGGCTCGGCGGCTACACCTTC,CASSSGQGLGGYTF
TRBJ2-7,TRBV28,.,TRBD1,TGTGCCAGCAGCCCAAACGACAGGGTACTTTACGAGCAGTACTTC,CASSPNDRVLYEQYF
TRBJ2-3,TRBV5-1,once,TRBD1,TGCGCCAGCAGCTCAGGACAGGGCCCAGATACGCAGTATTTT,CASSSGQGPDTQYF
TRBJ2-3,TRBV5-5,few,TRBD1,TGTGCCAGCAGCTTACCAGGGGGAGACACAGATACGCAGTATTTT,CASSLPGGDTDTQYF
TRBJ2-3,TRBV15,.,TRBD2,TGTGCCACCAGCCTACTAGCGGGGGGCCTAAGCACAGATACGCAGTATTTT,CATSLLAGGLSTDTQYF
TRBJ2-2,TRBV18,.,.,TGTGCCAGCTCACCCACCCAGGGAGGCGGCACCGGGGAGCTGTTTTTT,CASSPTQGGGTGELFF
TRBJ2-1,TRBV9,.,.,TGTGCCACCTCCGGGGACCGCGTCGGACTAGAGCAGTTCTTC,CATSGDRVGLEQFF
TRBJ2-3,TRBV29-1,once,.,TGCAGCGGGGGGCTGGCCCCCACAGATACGCAGTATTTT,CSGGLAPTDTQYF
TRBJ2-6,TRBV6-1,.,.,TGTGCCAGCAGTGAGAATCAGGGCCTTGGGGCCAACGTCCTGACTTTC,CASSENQGLGANVLTF
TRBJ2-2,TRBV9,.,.,TGTGCCAGCAGCCCCGGGGGTTTCCCTGACGGGGAGCTGTTTTTT,CASSPGGFPDGELFF
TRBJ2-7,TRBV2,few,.,TGTGCCAGCAGTTCCAGGATCGAGGAGCAGTACTTC,CASSSRIEEQYF
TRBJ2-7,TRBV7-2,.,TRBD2,TGTGCCAGCAGTACGCTCGGGACTAGCGTAAACTACGAGCAGTACTTC,CASSTLGTSVNYEQYF
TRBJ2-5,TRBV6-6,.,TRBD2,TGTGCCAGCAGTTACGCGCGGGGGGTAGAGACCCAGTACTTC,CASSYARGVETQYF
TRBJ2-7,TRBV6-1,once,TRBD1,TGTGCCAGCAGTGAACCCACAGGGGTCCCCTACGAGCAGTACTTC,CASSEPTGVPYEQYF
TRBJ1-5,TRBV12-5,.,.,TGTGCTAGTGGTTTGGGGCCAACGGGGGGGTTTAAGAATCAGCCCCAGCATTTT,CASGLGPTGGFKNQPQHF
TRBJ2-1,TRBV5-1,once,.,TGCGCCAGCAGGGAGGGGTCCCTAGCGCAACCATACAATGAGCAGTTCTTC,CASREGSLAQPYNEQFF
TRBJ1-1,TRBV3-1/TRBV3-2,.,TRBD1,TGTGCCAGCAGACAGGGGGCGGTAGGTGAAGCTTTCTTT,CASRQGAVGEAFF
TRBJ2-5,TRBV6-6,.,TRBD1,TGTGCCAGCAGTCAGGACAGGGGGGGAGGTGAGACCCAGTACTTC,CASSQDRGGGETQYF
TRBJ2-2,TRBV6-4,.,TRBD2,TGTGCCAGCAGAGTCCTAGCGGGAGACACCGGGGAGCTGTTTTTT,CASRVLAGDTGELFF
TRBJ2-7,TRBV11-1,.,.,TGTGCCAGCAGCAGGGGGACACTTCCCTACGAGCAGTACTTC,CASSRGTLPYEQYF
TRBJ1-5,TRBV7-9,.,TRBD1,TGTGCCAGCAGCGAACTCCGGGACAGCGGCAATCAGCCCCAGCATTTT,CASSELRDSGNQPQHF
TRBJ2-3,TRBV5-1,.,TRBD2,TGCGCCAGCAGCTCAACCTCCGGGACTAGCGGGGGGGCCCCAGGTACGCAGTATTTT,CASSSTSGTSGGAPGTQYF
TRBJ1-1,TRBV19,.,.,TGTGCCAGTAGTATTCACAGGAACACTGAAGCTTTCTTT,CASSIHRNTEAFF